The 17 T cell receptor beta chains below all came from one sample that was sequenced in a study of beta chain features in type 1 diabetes. Sequencing targeted expressed TCRB transcripts, as all isolated RNA had been reverse transcribed. Sequencing was performed with immunoSEQ multiplex PCR; in TCRdb, only in-frame clones are kept and a portion is missing. The top ten hold under 0.75% of the sample, which has around 160,000 clones, roughly 9% seen once. Their antigens remain unidentified. General study points: Moderate but significant shortening of TCRB CDR3s was recorded in all four CD4+ subsets from Type 1 diabetes patients.

Sequencing input: central memory CD4+ T cells from blood. Receptors were obtained from a woman aged 25-40 years with type 1 diabetes.

This clone has more than one count but fewer than ten. The rearrangement uses TRBV18 and TRBJ2-1, with TRBD2 as a possible D gene (5 bases). Germline V gives CDR1 KGHSH, CDR2 LQKENI. V was shortened by 6 bases and J by 0 bases, with 12 bases between the two germline ends. The CDR3 runs 15 residues. CDR3 nucleotide sequence: TGTGCCAGCTCCCCCGAGCGGAGCTCCTACAATGAGCAGTTCTTC. This encodes CASSPERSSYNEQFF.

This clone appeared a few times. Here the CDR3 reads CSVEGEQGGINIQYF. The DNA for the CDR3 is TGCAGCGTTGAGGGGGAACAGGGTGGGATAAACATTCAGTACTTC. This chain links TRBV29-1 with TRBJ2-4, with D possibly being TRBD1 (6 bases). V was cut by 3 bases and J by 6 bases, with 18 bases left in between. Germline V CDR1 and CDR2: SQVTM, ANQGSEA. The CDR3 contains 15 residues.

The genes are TRBV11-3 and TRBJ2-3; 9 nucleotides line up with TRBD2. The CDR3 totals 16 residues. Looked up from germline, CDR1 is SGHNT and CDR2 is YENEEA. The V and J ends lost 5 bases and 0 bases, in that order; junction bases with no gene match: 6. CDR3 DNA: TGTGCCAGCAGCCTAAGACTAGCGGTTAGCACAGATACGCAGTATTTT. Its translation is CASSLRLAVSTDTQYF.

The chain couples TRBV28 to TRBJ1-2; 8 bases match TRBD1. Germline CDR1 MDHEN, CDR2 SYDVKM. This CDR3 is 15 amino acids long. With 4 bases clipped from V and 11 bases from J, the junction kept 15 bases outside the gene matches. In DNA, the CDR3 is TGTGCCAGCAGTTCGGCTGAGGACAGGGCTTTAGGGTACACCTTC. Amino acids: CASSSAEDRALGYTF.

This clone came up a few times. The chain is built from TRBV6-5 and TRBJ2-7; maybe TRBD1 (5 bases). Per germline, CDR1 MNHEY and CDR2 SVGAGI. The CDR3 totals 12 residues. Trimming removed 6 bases from V and 3 bases from J, with 9 bases in between. The CDR3: CASRAGYYEQYF. The CDR3 region has the DNA TGTGCCAGCAGAGCAGGGTACTACGAGCAGTACTTC.

The chain combines TRBV13 with TRBJ2-1, with TRBD2 matching 7 bases. V trimming: 8 bases; J trimming: 4 bases; junction bases outside the gene matches: 5. The CDR3 sequence is 13 residues long. CDR1 is PRHDT, CDR2 FYEKMQ, per germline (reference sequence). CDR3 sequence reads: CASGPLAYNEQFF. CDR3 nucleotides: TGTGCCAGCGGCCCACTAGCGTACAATGAGCAGTTCTTC.

This clone has just a few counts. The rearrangement joins TRBV4-2 to TRBJ2-3, with 10 bases that match TRBD2. V trimming: 1 base; J trimming: 3 bases; junction bases outside the gene matches: 4. Germline loops: CDR1 LGHNA, CDR2 YNFKEQ. The CDR3 loop spans 16 amino acids. DNA of the CDR3: TGTGCCAGCAGCCAAGCTAGCGGGAGTTTAACAGATACGCAGTATTTT. This gives the protein CASSQASGSLTDTQYF.

The chain carries TRBV4-1 and TRBJ2-1; perhaps TRBD2 as D (5 bases). This CDR3 has 16 residues. Germline CDR1 and CDR2: MGHRA and YSYEKL. V shed 4 bases and J shed 8 bases, with 21 bases lying between them. CDR3 sequence: CASSLVRLVVGDEQFF. In nucleotides, the CDR3 is TGCGCCAGCAGCCTCGTACGGCTTGTGGTCGGGGATGAGCAGTTCTTC.

V and J are TRBV4-1 and TRBJ2-1; 7 bases fit TRBD2. Per the germline V gene, CDR1 is MGHRA and CDR2 is YSYEKL. Unmatched junction bases numbered 7, after V lost 1 base and J lost 4 bases. The CDR3 loop spans 16 amino acids. The CDR3 loop is CASSQVLLARYNEQFF. For the CDR3, the DNA is TGCGCCAGCAGCCAAGTCTTACTAGCGAGATACAATGAGCAGTTCTTC.

This clone showed up just a few times. The rearrangement uses TRBV5-1 and TRBJ2-5; D is possibly TRBD2 (5 bases). V dropped 0 bases and J dropped 4 bases, with 10 bases sitting between them. This CDR3 comprises 14 residues. Germline V gene data show CDR1 as SGHRS and CDR2 as YFSETQ. The CDR3 DNA sequence: TGCGCCAGCAGCTTGGGGGAGACTCGAGAGACCCAGTACTTC. Protein sequence: CASSLGETRETQYF.

This clone was recorded a few times. The CDR3 protein is CASSLATREAFF. The CDR3 DNA reads TGTGCCAGCAGCTTAGCGACTCGGGAAGCTTTCTTT. The J gene is TRBJ1-1, the V gene TRBV7-8; D is undetermined. The CDR3 loop spans 12 amino acids. Trimming pared 0 bases from V and 8 bases from J, leaving 7 bases between. In germline, CDR1 is SGHVS, CDR2 FQNEAQ.

This clone showed up many times. The V gene is TRBV14, the J gene TRBJ2-1; 10 bases are a match to TRBD2. CDR1 and CDR2 (germline): SGHDN, FVKESK. CDR3 length: 17 residues. Trimming took 0 bases from V and 8 from J; bases not matched to a gene: 10. CDR3 nucleotides: TGTGCCAGCAGCCAAGATCGAAGCGGGAGGGCCCATGATGAGCAGTTCTTC. This translates into CASSQDRSGRAHDEQFF.

This clone has only a few counts. The V gene is TRBV6-6, the J gene TRBJ2-1; 13 nucleotides agree with TRBD2. The V gene's germline CDR1 is MNHNY and CDR2 SVGAGI (reference sequence). The CDR3 extends over 14 amino acids. With 8 bases clipped from V and 3 bases from J, the junction kept 1 base outside the gene matches. The CDR3 DNA is TGTGCCAGCTGGACTAGCGGGAGCTACAATGAGCAGTTCTTC. This codes for CASWTSGSYNEQFF.

The chain employs TRBV5-6 and TRBJ1-1; D might be TRBD1 (6 bases). The V and J ends lost 5 bases and 8 bases respectively, with 10 bases between them. Looked up from germline, CDR1 is SGHDT and CDR2 is YYEEEE. The CDR3 is 11 residues long. Here the CDR3 DNA reads TGTGCCAGCAGTAGAGGGACAGAAGCTTTCTTT. Translation gives CASSRGTEAFF. The whole variable domain, filled in from reference TRBV5-6 and TRBJ1-1, reads DAGVTQSPTHLIKTRGQQVTLRCSPKSGHDTVSWYQQALGQGPQFIFQYYEEEERQRGNFPDRFSGHQFPNYSSELNVNALLLGDSALYLCASSRGTEAFFGQGTRLTVV.

The chain is built from TRBV7-6 and TRBJ1-2, with 9 nucleotides matching TRBD1. CDR3 length equals 15 residues. The V segment lost 5 bases and the J segment 7 bases; nucleotides outside the gene matches: 11. Germline V gene lookup returns CDR1 SGHVS and CDR2 FNYEAQ. The CDR3 loop reads CASSPADRGGFGYTF. CDR3 DNA sequence: TGTGCCAGCAGCCCCGCGGACAGGGGTGGGTTTGGCTACACCTTC.

The V and J genes are TRBV6-5 and TRBJ1-5; no clear D. In germline, CDR1 is MNHEY, CDR2 SVGAGI. V was pared by 0 bases and J by 0 bases, with 6 bases between. The CDR3 length is 15 residues. CDR3 amino acids: CASSYSRNSNQPQHF. The CDR3, as DNA: TGTGCCAGCAGTTACTCGAGAAATAGCAATCAGCCCCAGCATTTT.

There are a few counts of this clone. The chain links TRBV5-1 to TRBJ1-2, with TRBD1 matching over 7 bases. CDR3 size: 14 residues. Looked up from germline, CDR1 is SGHRS and CDR2 is YFSETQ. Trimming at V came to 2 bases and at J to 3 bases, leaving 4 bases not matched to a gene. The CDR3 nucleotides read TGCGCCAGCAGCTTCCGGACAGGTCACTATGGCTACACCTTC. Translation: CASSFRTGHYGYTF.